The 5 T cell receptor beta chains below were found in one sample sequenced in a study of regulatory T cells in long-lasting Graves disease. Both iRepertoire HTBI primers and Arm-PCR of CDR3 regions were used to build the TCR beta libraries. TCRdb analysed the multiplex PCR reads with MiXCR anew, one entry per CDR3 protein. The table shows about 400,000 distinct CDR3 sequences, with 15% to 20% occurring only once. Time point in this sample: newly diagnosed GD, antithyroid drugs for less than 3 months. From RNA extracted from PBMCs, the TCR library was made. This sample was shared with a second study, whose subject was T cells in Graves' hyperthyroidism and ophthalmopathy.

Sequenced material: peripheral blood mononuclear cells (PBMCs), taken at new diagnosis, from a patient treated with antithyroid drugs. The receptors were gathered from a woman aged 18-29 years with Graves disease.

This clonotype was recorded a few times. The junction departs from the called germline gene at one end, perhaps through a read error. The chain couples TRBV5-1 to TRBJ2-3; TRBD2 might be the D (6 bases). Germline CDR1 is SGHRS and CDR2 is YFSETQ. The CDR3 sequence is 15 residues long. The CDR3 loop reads CAGSSPSGVVNTQYF. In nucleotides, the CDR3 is TGCGCCGGCAGCTCCCCGTCGGGGGTGGTGAATACGCAGTATTTT.

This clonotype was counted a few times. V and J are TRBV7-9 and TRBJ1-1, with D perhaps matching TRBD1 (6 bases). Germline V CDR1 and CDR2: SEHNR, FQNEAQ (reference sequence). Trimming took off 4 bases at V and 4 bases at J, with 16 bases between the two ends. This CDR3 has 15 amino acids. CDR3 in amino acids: CASSSVGGSGTEAFF. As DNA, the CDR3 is TGTGCCAGCAGCTCAGTAGGGGGGAGCGGCACTGAAGCTTTCTTT.

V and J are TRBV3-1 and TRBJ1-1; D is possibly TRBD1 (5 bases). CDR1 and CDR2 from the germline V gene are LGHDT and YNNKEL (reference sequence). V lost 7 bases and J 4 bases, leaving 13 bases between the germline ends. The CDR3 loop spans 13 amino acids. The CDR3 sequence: CASTPGRATEAFF. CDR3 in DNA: TGTGCCAGCACCCCGGGGCGGGCCACTGAAGCTTTCTTT. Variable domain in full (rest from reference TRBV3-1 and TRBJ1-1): DTAVSQTPKYLVTQMGNDKSIKCEQNLGHDTMYWYKQDSKKFLKIMFSYNNKELIINETVPNRFSPKSPDKAHLNLHINSLELGDSAVYFCASTPGRATEAFFGQGTRLTVV.

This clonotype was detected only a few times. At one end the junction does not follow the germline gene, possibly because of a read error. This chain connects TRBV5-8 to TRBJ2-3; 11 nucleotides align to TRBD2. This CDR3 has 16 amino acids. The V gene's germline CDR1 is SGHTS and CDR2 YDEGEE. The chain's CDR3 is CASSMGLAVVTDMQYF. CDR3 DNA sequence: TGTGCCAGCAGCATGGGACTAGCGGTGGTAACAGATATGCAGTATTTT. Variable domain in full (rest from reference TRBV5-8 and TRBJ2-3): EAGVTQSPTHLIKTRGQQATLRCSPISGHTSVYWYQQALGLGLQFLLWYDEGEERNRGNFPPRFSGRQFPNYSSELNVNALELEDSALYLCASSMGLAVVTDMQYFGPGTRLTVL.

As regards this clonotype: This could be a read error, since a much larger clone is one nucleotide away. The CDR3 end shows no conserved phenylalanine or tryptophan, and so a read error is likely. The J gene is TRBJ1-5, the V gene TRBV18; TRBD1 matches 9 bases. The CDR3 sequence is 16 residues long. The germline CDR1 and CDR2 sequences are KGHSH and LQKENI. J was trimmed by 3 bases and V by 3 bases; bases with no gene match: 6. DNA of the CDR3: TGTGCCAGCTCACCTCGGACAGGGGTCAACAATCAGCCCCAGCATTTG. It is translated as CASSPRTGVNNQPQHL.